A selection of T cell receptor beta chains follows, all from one sample in a study of cytomegalovirus exposure and HLA in healthy donors. Sequencing used immunoSEQ multiplex PCR; TCRdb keeps in-frame clones, though not all of them. The table lists some 120,000 clones. The sequenced sample consisted of PBMCs. Receptors were obtained from a man younger than 45 in good health and CMV-seronegative. The CDR3 runs from the conserved cysteine through the conserved F or W. The order of the fields is D gene, J gene, V gene, CDR3 DNA, CDR3 protein. The D gene is left open where the match is weak.

- | TRBJ1-1 | TRBV6-6 | TGTGCCAGCAGCCCCGGGAGGAACACTGAAGCTTTCTTT | CASSPGRNTEAFF
TRBD1 | TRBJ2-5 | TRBV7-2 | TGTGCCAGCAGCTTGCGACAGGGAATTCGAGAGACCCAGTACTTC | CASSLRQGIRETQYF
- | TRBJ2-1 | TRBV5-1 | TGCGCCAGCAGCTTGGCCTCCGGGTCCGGCTACAATGAGCAGTTCTTC | CASSLASGSGYNEQFF
- | TRBJ1-5 | TRBV6-1 | TGTGCCAGCAGTGAACTGGGGGGGGGCAATCAGCCCCAGCATTTT | CASSELGGGNQPQHF
- | TRBJ2-3 | TRBV7-2 | TGTGCCAGCAGCTTAGACAGGTCAGATACGCAGTATTTT | CASSLDRSDTQYF
- | TRBJ1-5 | TRBV19 | TGTGCCAGTAGTACCCCGAGGTTGGGAGATAGCAATCAGCCCCAGCATTTT | CASSTPRLGDSNQPQHF
- | TRBJ2-1 | TRBV5-6 | TGTGCCAGCAGCTTGGGTGGGGCTGTATGGCAGTTCTTC | CASSLGGAVWQFF
- | TRBJ2-4 | TRBV6-1 | TGTGCCAGCAGTGAATTCCCGGGGTCAAATTTCTTAGCCAAAAACATTCAGTACTTC | CASSEFPGSNFLAKNIQYF
- | TRBJ1-1 | TRBV7-9 | TGTGCCAGCAGCTTAGAGAGTGAAGCTTTCTTT | CASSLESEAFF
- | TRBJ2-1 | TRBV15 | TGTGCCACCAGCCCATCGGGAGAGAGAAATGAGCAGTTCTTC | CATSPSGERNEQFF
- | TRBJ2-1 | TRBV6-4 | TGTGCCAGCAGTGAGATGGCGGGATTTGAGCAGTTCTTC | CASSEMAGFEQFF
TRBD2 | TRBJ2-2 | TRBV28 | TGTGCCAGCAGTTATCCGGGACTAGCGGGATTGCCTACGGGCTACACCGGGGAGCTGTTTTTT | CASSYPGLAGLPTGYTGELFF
- | TRBJ1-3 | TRBV5-1 | TGCGCCAGCAGCGTGGACAGAGTGGAGGACACCATATATTTT | CASSVDRVEDTIYF
- | TRBJ1-6 | TRBV18 | TGTGCCAGCTCACAAGCAGGAGGAAGTTCACCCCTCCACTTT | CASSQAGGSSPLHF
- | TRBJ2-3 | TRBV29-1 | TGCAGCGCAGACCCGTTGGACGCCGGAGGATTGGATACGCAGTATTTT | CSADPLDAGGLDTQYF
- | TRBJ2-3 | TRBV7-8 | TGTGCCAGCAGCTTATCCCGAGAGGGGGCGCAGTATTTT | CASSLSREGAQYF
TRBD2 | TRBJ2-1 | TRBV6-5 | TGTGCCAGCAGTTATCTAGCGGGAGGGTTAGATGAGCAGTTCTTC | CASSYLAGGLDEQFF
- | TRBJ2-1 | TRBV7-9 | TGTGCCAGCAGCTTAGGGCCTCCTCAAGTCGATGAGCAGTTCTTC | CASSLGPPQVDEQFF
TRBD1 | TRBJ2-2 | TRBV6-6 | TGTGCCAGCAGCACGACAGGGGGCCGGAACACCGGGGAGCTGTTTTTT | CASSTTGGRNTGELFF
- | TRBJ2-3 | TRBV18 | TGTGCCAGCTCACCACCATCTGGGGGAGGAGATACGCAGTATTTT | CASSPPSGGGDTQYF
TRBD1 | TRBJ2-7 | TRBV4-1 | TGCGCCAGCAGCCAAGATCAGGGGGCGAGTTACGAGCAGTACTTC | CASSQDQGASYEQYF
- | TRBJ2-2 | TRBV9 | TGTGCCAGCAGCGGAGTAGCCCGGGAGCTGTTTTTT | CASSGVARELFF
TRBD1 | TRBJ1-2 | TRBV4-3 | TGCGCCAGCAGCCAAGACGACGGGACAGGGGTCCACACCTTC | CASSQDDGTGVHTF
- | TRBJ2-3 | TRBV15 | TGTGCCACCAGCAGAGATAGCGTTATGGTATCAGATACGCAGTATTTT | CATSRDSVMVSDTQYF
- | TRBJ1-2 | TRBV27 | TGTGCCAGCAGTCCACGGGGGTTCCTTGAGGGCTACACCTTC | CASSPRGFLEGYTF